This TCR beta chain was found in a study of naive and memory T cell subsets. This clonotype came up a few times. The antigen is unknown. Treatment defined: skin biopsy from PPD injection site in Mantoux-positive individual. An oligonucleotide containing a UMI was ligated to the 3' end of TCR cDNA. Input was about 1 to 1,100 ng of DNase-treated total RNA without cell sorting. Ligated cDNA underwent four rounds of PCR with nested alpha and beta constant region primers and SP2. Reverse transcription of blood and skin TCR RNA was primed at alpha and beta constant regions. TCRdb reanalysed the UMI-ligation and nested PCR reads using MiXCR and keeps one entry per CDR3 protein. Found here are fewer than 35,000 distinct CDR3 sequences, about 6.7% of them singletons; the top ten hold approximately 3.3%. General study results and limits: This RNA-based method may be sensitive to activation-related transcript changes.

V lost 4 bases and J lost 1, with 11 bases in between. Germline values: CDR1 SGHRS, CDR2 YFSETQ. The CDR3 is made up of 14 amino acids. The receptor was isolated from an adult in good health. The chain is built from TRBV5-1 and TRBJ2-5; tentatively, D is TRBD2 (5 bases). Sequences were derived from skin, sampled from a tuberculin skin test site. CDR3 DNA: TGCGCCAGCAGCCCAGAGGGCCTCCAAGAGACCCAGTACTTC. Translating it yields CASSPEGLQETQYF. Using reference TRBV5-1 and TRBJ2-5 for the parts outside the CDR3, the full variable domain is KAGVTQTPRYLIKTRGQQVTLSCSPISGHRSVSWYQQTPGQGLQFLFEYFSETQRNKGNFPGRFSGRQFSNSRSEMNVSTLELGDSALYLCASSPEGLQETQYFGPGTRLLVL.